The 8 T cell receptor beta chains reported below all come from one sample, sequenced in a study of cytomegalovirus exposure and HLA in healthy donors. Produced via immunoSEQ multiplex PCR; TCRdb's table is partial and in-frame only. The sample has fewer than 350,000 clones, roughly 88% seen once; the top ten hold over 0.85%. Sequencing used PBMCs. Receptors were obtained from a woman under 30 in good health and CMV-seronegative.

The J gene is TRBJ2-5, the V gene TRBV7-2; maybe TRBD2 (5 bases). This CDR3 comprises 14 residues. Trimming pared 2 bases from V and 1 base from J, leaving 8 bases between. Germline V CDR1 and CDR2: SGHTA, FQGNSA. This chain's CDR3 is CASSLRRIQETQYF. In DNA, the CDR3 is TGTGCCAGCAGCTTAAGGAGGATCCAAGAGACCCAGTACTTC.

This clone was counted a single time. The gene calls are TRBV5-4 and TRBJ1-2; maybe TRBD1 (5 bases). Trimming shortened V by 2 bases and J by 1 base, and 15 bases separated the two germline ends. Germline V CDR1 and CDR2: SGHNT, YYREEE (reference sequence). CDR3 size: 16 residues. The DNA of the CDR3 is TGTGCCAGCAGCTTACCATTCGACAGAGGTAACTATGGCTACACCTTC. This encodes CASSLPFDRGNYGYTF.

V and J are TRBV9 and TRBJ1-6, with D possibly TRBD1 on 6 matching bases. V lost 4 bases and J 1 base, leaving 12 bases between the germline ends. Looked up from germline, CDR1 is SGDLS and CDR2 is YYNGEE. The CDR3 is made up of 16 amino acids. The CDR3 DNA sequence: TGTGCCAGCAGCCCTTCACAGGGTTCCTATAATTCACCCCTCCACTTT. This translates into CASSPSQGSYNSPLHF.

V gene TRBV29-1 combines with J gene TRBJ2-3; 10 bases map to TRBD2. The germline V gene has CDR1 SQVTM and CDR2 ANQGSEA. The CDR3 is made up of 14 amino acids. Trimming removed 7 bases from V and 4 bases from J; junction bases left unmatched: 8. CDR3 coding DNA: TGCAGCGGCCTAACTAGCGGGATGGCAGATACGCAGTATTTT. Its translation: CSGLTSGMADTQYF.

The rearrangement links TRBV5-1 to TRBJ1-6; D is unresolved. V lost 4 bases to trimming and J lost 1 base, with 12 bases between them. The CDR3 loop spans 16 amino acids. The V gene's germline CDR1 is SGHRS and CDR2 YFSETQ. CDR3 in amino acids: CASSPLGRSYNSPLHF. The CDR3 DNA sequence: TGCGCCAGCAGCCCCCTGGGCAGGTCCTATAATTCACCCCTCCACTTT.

This chain uses TRBV29-1 with TRBJ1-2, with 7 positions matching TRBD1. The CDR3 runs to 12 residues. After removal of 6 bases from V and 4 bases from J, the junction contained 5 bases not matched to a gene. Per germline, CDR1 SQVTM and CDR2 ANQGSEA. The DNA of the CDR3 is TGCAGCGTAGCCGACAGGGTCTATGGCTACACCTTC. This encodes CSVADRVYGYTF.

This chain uses TRBV5-4 with TRBJ1-2; D is unresolved. V lost 0 bases, J lost 7 bases, and 7 bases lay in between. The CDR3 consists of 12 residues. Germline CDR1 reads SGHNT; CDR2 reads YYREEE (reference sequence). CDR3 region: CASSLDQVGYTF. The CDR3 DNA is TGTGCCAGCAGCTTGGATCAGGTTGGCTACACCTTC.

The chain employs TRBV15 and TRBJ2-2; perhaps TRBD2 as D (6 bases). This CDR3 is 16 amino acids long. The V end lost 0 bases, the J end lost 1 base, and 9 bases lay between the germline ends. CDR1 is LNHNV and CDR2 is YYDKDF in the germline V gene (reference sequence). CDR3 region: CATSRDLGGNTGELFF. CDR3 bases: TGTGCCACCAGCAGAGATTTGGGGGGGAACACCGGGGAGCTGTTTTTT.